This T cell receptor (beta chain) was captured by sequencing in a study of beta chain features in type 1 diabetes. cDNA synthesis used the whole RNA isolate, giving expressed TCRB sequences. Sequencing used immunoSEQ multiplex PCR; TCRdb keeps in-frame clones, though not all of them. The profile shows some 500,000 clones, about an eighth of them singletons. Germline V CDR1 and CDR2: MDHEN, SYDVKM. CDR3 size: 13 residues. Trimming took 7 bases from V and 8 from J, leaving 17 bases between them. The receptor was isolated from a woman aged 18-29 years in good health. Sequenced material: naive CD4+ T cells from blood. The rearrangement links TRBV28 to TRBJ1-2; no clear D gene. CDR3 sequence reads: CASTNTALGGYTF. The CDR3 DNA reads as TGTGCCAGCACCAACACGGCCCTTGGGGGCTACACCTTC.